A selection of T cell receptor beta chains follows, all from one sample in a study of T cells in localized non-small cell lung cancer. Only in-frame clones appear in the TCRdb table, and some are missing; sequencing was by immunoSEQ multiplex PCR. The data hold some 4,600 clones, with roughly 93% observed a single time. The sample consisted of peripheral blood, taken before any cancer treatment. All receptors come from a woman between 35 and 70 years old with stage I lung adenocarcinoma. Both conserved end residues are part of each CDR3. The D gene is left open where the match is weak. Part of the rows lack a size; the others show once, few, many or a class for expanded clones.

NA	TRBV2	NA	TRBJ2-5	TGTGCCAGCAGTGATGGAGCCGTACGAGAGACCCAGTACTTC	CASSDGAVRETQYF
NA	TRBV18	NA	TRBJ1-5	TGTGCCAGCTCACCCAATAATCAGCCCCAGCATTTT	CASSPNNQPQHF
NA	TRBV7-9	NA	TRBJ1-2	TGTGCCAGCAGCCCAGGGATTTCAGTCGATGGCTACACCTTC	CASSPGISVDGYTF
once	TRBV5-1	NA	TRBJ1-4	TGCGCCAGCAGCTTGGCTCTGACAACTAATGAAAAACTGTTTTTT	CASSLALTTNEKLFF
few	TRBV25-1	NA	TRBJ1-2	TGTGCCAGCAGTGAATCCATAGGGCTGTCGGATGGCTACACCTTC	CASSESIGLSDGYTF
NA	TRBV5-6	NA	TRBJ1-1	TGTGCCAGCAGCCCGGCTCGGACACCCAGAGTAGGGATGAACACTGAAGCTTTCTTT	CASSPARTPRVGMNTEAFF
NA	TRBV7-9	NA	TRBJ1-1	TGTGCCAGCAGCTTAGGACAGCTGAACACTGAAGCTTTCTTT	CASSLGQLNTEAFF
NA	TRBV12-5	NA	TRBJ2-1	TGTGCTAGTGGTTTGGTTAGGGATGAGCAGTTCTTC	CASGLVRDEQFF
once	TRBV6-4	TRBD1	TRBJ2-3	TGTGCCAGCAGTGCGAGCAGGGGGAGCACAGATACGCAGTATTTT	CASSASRGSTDTQYF
NA	TRBV11-2	NA	TRBJ2-6	TGTGCCACTGGGGCCAACGTCCTGACTTTC	CATGANVLTF
NA	TRBV29-1	NA	TRBJ2-1	TGCAGCGTTGAAGGGGGCAGGGAGACCTACAATGAGCAGTTCTTC	CSVEGGRETYNEQFF
NA	TRBV11-2	NA	TRBJ1-5	TGTGCCAGCAGCTTCTCGGACAGAAATCAGCCCCAGCATTTT	CASSFSDRNQPQHF
NA	TRBV5-5	NA	TRBJ1-3	TGTGCCAGCAGCCCAGACCCCCTCTCTGGAAACACCATATATTTT	CASSPDPLSGNTIYF
once	TRBV29-1	NA	TRBJ1-2	TGCAGCGTTGAGGGGACAAGTGTAAACTATGGCTACACCTTC	CSVEGTSVNYGYTF
NA	TRBV7-7	NA	TRBJ2-5	TGTGCTAGCAGCTTAGCCCCTGTGGAGACCCAGTACTTC	CASSLAPVETQYF
NA	TRBV6-5	TRBD1	TRBJ1-2	TGTGCCAGCGAGCCGGGACAGGGTGTTCATGGAGGCTACACCTTC	CASEPGQGVHGGYTF
large	TRBV5-1	NA	TRBJ1-1	TGCGCCAGCAGCCCCGACTTAACAAACACTGAAGCTTTCTTT	CASSPDLTNTEAFF
NA	TRBV10-1	NA	TRBJ2-3	TGCGCCAGCTCGGGACAAGCTCCAGCGGGGATAGATACGCAGTATTTT	CASSGQAPAGIDTQYF
NA	TRBV11-2	NA	TRBJ2-7	TGTGCCAGCACCTTTCACTACTACGAGCAGTACTTC	CASTFHYYEQYF
NA	TRBV18	NA	TRBJ2-7	TGTGCCAGCTCACCCCAGGAGGTCAACTACTACGAGCAGTACTTC	CASSPQEVNYYEQYF
NA	TRBV6-1	NA	TRBJ1-1	TGTGCCAGCAGTGAAGGAGCTGGACACTCTGTCGACACTGAAGCTTTCTTT	CASSEGAGHSVDTEAFF
NA	TRBV7-9	NA	TRBJ2-1	TGTGCCAGCAGCTTCGGCCGAGCGCGAAATGAGCAGTTCTTC	CASSFGRARNEQFF
once	TRBV7-8	NA	TRBJ1-4	TGTGCCAGCAGCTTACCGGAGGGGGAGGTGGTGTATAATGAAAAACTGTTTTTT	CASSLPEGEVVYNEKLFF
NA	TRBV20-1	NA	TRBJ1-4	TGCAGTTACCTCGGTGAAAAACTGTTTTTT	CSYLGEKLFF
NA	TRBV5-4	NA	TRBJ1-1	TGTGCCAGCAGCTTGGGACACCAGAACACTGAAGCTTTCTTT	CASSLGHQNTEAFF
NA	TRBV28	NA	TRBJ1-1	TGTGCCAGCAGTCCGCCGGAGGCTGACATGAACACTGAAGCTTTCTTT	CASSPPEADMNTEAFF
NA	TRBV29-1	NA	TRBJ1-1	TGCAGCGTTGAAGAATTCGATACGAACACTGAAGCTTTCTTT	CSVEEFDTNTEAFF
NA	TRBV9	NA	TRBJ2-3	TGTGCCAGCAGCGCTATTACTAGCCTGGCAGATACGCAGTATTTT	CASSAITSLADTQYF
NA	TRBV6-4	NA	TRBJ1-1	TGTGCCAGCAGTGACTCTTCGGACGGTGGGAACACTGAAGCTTTCTTT	CASSDSSDGGNTEAFF
NA	TRBV27	TRBD2	TRBJ2-7	TGTGCCAGCAGTTTATCTGGGGGCGGACTAGCGTGGGAGCAGTACTTC	CASSLSGGGLAWEQYF
NA	TRBV4-1	NA	TRBJ2-7	TGCGCCAGCAGCCAAGTTGCACAGCCGACCTACGAGCAGTACTTC	CASSQVAQPTYEQYF
NA	TRBV18	NA	TRBJ2-1	TGTGCCAGCTCACCACGGACGGGATACAATGAGCAGTTCTTC	CASSPRTGYNEQFF
NA	TRBV2	NA	TRBJ1-5	TGTGCCAGCAGTGATCCGGGCGTTTATCAGCCCCAGCATTTT	CASSDPGVYQPQHF
NA	TRBV5-1	TRBD1	TRBJ1-1	TGCGCCAGCTTTCTTGGACAGGGCGTTCTTAGGGAGGAAGCTTTCTTT	CASFLGQGVLREEAFF
NA	TRBV27	NA	TRBJ1-1	TGTGCCAGCAGATCCTTGGCCCACGGAGCGGACACTGAAGCTTTCTTT	CASRSLAHGADTEAFF